This T cell receptor (beta chain) was found in a study of memory CD4+ T cells and cytomegalovirus serostatus. Clones were read by immunoSEQ multiplex PCR, and TCRdb kept only the in-frame ones, dropping some. In the table there are about 38,000 clones, 79% of which are singletons. Germline CDR1 is MDHEN and CDR2 is SYDVKM. The CDR3 spans 13 residues. Trimming removed 5 bases from V and 8 bases from J, with 12 bases in between. Single viable CD3+CD4+CD8-CD45RO+ cells were sorted as the memory CD4+ T cells. The receptor's source is an adult in good health and CMV-seropositive. Input material: memory CD4+ T cells from blood. The chain employs TRBV28 and TRBJ1-4, with D perhaps TRBD1 (5 bases). CDR3 bases: TGTGCCAGCAGTCGCGGGACTCCAGAAAAACTGTTTTTT. As protein: CASSRGTPEKLFF.